Listed below are T cell receptor beta chains from one sample, sequenced in a study of cytomegalovirus exposure and HLA in healthy donors. Some clones are missing from TCRdb's copy, which holds only in-frame ones; the method was immunoSEQ multiplex PCR. The table has about 150,000 clones, about 79% seen once. The sequencing input was PBMCs. Receptors were obtained from a male donor in good health and CMV-seronegative. CDR3s include the opening cysteine and the closing phenylalanine or tryptophan. D genes are given only for firm matches. Size tells how often a clone was seen (once, few, many) or the class of an expanded clone, and some rows leave it out.

TRBV7-6,TRBJ1-2,-,-,CASSLRGTSDGYTF
TRBV9,TRBJ1-1,TRBD1,-,CASSAEMGTVGRNTEAFF
TRBV30,TRBJ1-4,TRBD1,few,CAWAGQVNEKLFF
TRBV11-3,TRBJ2-3,-,few,CASTPGGQTTDTQYF
TRBV30,TRBJ2-2,TRBD1,-,CAWTVPRRGQGAGELFF
TRBV25-1,TRBJ1-2,TRBD1,-,CASSDPGTGGAYGYTF
TRBV6-4,TRBJ2-6,-,-,CASSGAGPGANVLTF
TRBV11-2,TRBJ1-1,TRBD1,-,CASSPGQGFTEAFF
TRBV7-2,TRBJ2-7,TRBD2,-,CASSLGLAGYEQYF
TRBV29-1,TRBJ2-1,-,few,CSVDRSSYNEQFF
TRBV5-6,TRBJ1-2,TRBD1,-,CASSKEAWTGGSYGYTF
TRBV2,TRBJ2-7,-,-,CASSEAYQGQGRHEQYF
TRBV5-4,TRBJ2-7,-,-,CASSLGFGGAAYEQYF
TRBV6-5,TRBJ1-2,-,few,CASSQGDFNDGYTF
TRBV5-1,TRBJ1-2,-,-,CASSLDRDTYGYTF
TRBV7-8,TRBJ2-3,-,-,CASSFRQLGADTQYF
TRBV6-5,TRBJ2-3,-,-,CASSYGRTSTDTQYF
TRBV5-5,TRBJ1-1,-,-,CASSHREGVNTEAFF
TRBV5-5,TRBJ1-2,-,-,CASSVGQLNYGYTF
TRBV7-6,TRBJ1-1,TRBD1,-,CASSSTGMGDTEAFF
TRBV5-1,TRBJ2-5,TRBD2,few,CASSLVGLAGGETQYF
TRBV23-1,TRBJ2-7,TRBD2,once,CASSHTSGRIRWDYEQYF
TRBV5-1,TRBJ1-6,TRBD1,once,CASSPQGASGYNSPLHF
TRBV19,TRBJ1-5,-,-,CASTRSAGSSGQPQHF
TRBV5-1,TRBJ1-3,-,-,CASSLEGGSGNTIYF
TRBV7-5,TRBJ1-6,-,-,CARSPISQGGIYNSPLHF
TRBV7-3,TRBJ2-5,TRBD1,-,CASSLIAGQGLRETQYF
TRBV27,TRBJ1-6,-,-,CASSLASYRDYWNSPLHF
TRBV19,TRBJ1-5,-,-,CASSIVQVSNQPQHF
TRBV5-1,TRBJ2-7,TRBD2,-,CASSLGVAGGYEQYF
TRBV2,TRBJ2-7,-,few,CASRRVAYEQYF
TRBV19,TRBJ1-2,-,-,CASSMGGRGYTF
TRBV6-1,TRBJ1-4,-,-,CASYTGSTGFF
TRBV18,TRBJ2-5,TRBD1,-,CASSPPRDSGTQYF
TRBV25-1,TRBJ1-1,-,medium-sized,CASSDPSQGDTEAFF
TRBV5-6,TRBJ1-4,-,-,CASSFLTNEKLFF
TRBV6-1,TRBJ1-4,-,few,CASSEGDTNEKLFF
TRBV27,TRBJ2-7,TRBD1,-,CASSFSYRTGINYEQYF
TRBV7-8,TRBJ1-5,-,few,CASSLRPSGNQPQHF
TRBV6-6,TRBJ1-2,TRBD1,-,CASSPGQGIYGYTF
TRBV27,TRBJ2-1,-,-,CASSYWRGSYNEQFF
TRBV6-4,TRBJ1-6,-,-,CASSEAVDSPLHF
TRBV19,TRBJ1-1,-,-,CASSLGSLNTEAFF
TRBV5-1,TRBJ2-7,-,-,CASSFGGYEQYF
TRBV30,TRBJ2-1,-,-,CAWRLKGQSEQFF
TRBV2,TRBJ1-6,-,-,CASSLRTASNNSPLHF
TRBV14,TRBJ2-7,TRBD2,-,CASSRLAGSYEQYF
TRBV7-8,TRBJ1-5,-,-,CASSLDGSRIYSNQPQHF
TRBV5-3,TRBJ2-3,-,-,CARSAGTDSTDTQYF
TRBV2,TRBJ2-1,-,-,CASRLSGYNEQFF
TRBV5-1,TRBJ1-2,TRBD1,-,CASSSNTGQGADVYTF
TRBV19,TRBJ2-2,-,-,CASSMQGNTGELFF